This entry is about one T cell receptor beta chain. Autoimmune disease history or systemic immunosuppression disqualified patients. Sequenced by immunoSEQ multiplex PCR; TCRdb stores in-frame clones only, minus some. The sample includes about 85,000 clones, 80% to 90% of them seen just once. The data stem from a study of OX40 agonist ivuxolimab in advanced cancers. About the study: The patients got ivuxolimab, which is an agonistic anti-OX40 (CD134) antibody. All patients had ivuxolimab intravenously every 2 weeks at 0.01 to 10 mg/kg.

The sample here was CD4+ or CD8+ T cells sorted from blood, taken in a trial of the OX40 agonist ivuxolimab. The TCR sequence derives from an adult with an advanced solid tumor such as melanoma, head and neck, liver or kidney cancer.

CDR3 residues: CASNANTEAFF. CDR3 DNA: TGTGCCAGCAACGCGAACACTGAAGCTTTCTTT. The chain combines TRBV6-1 with TRBJ1-1; D remains unclear. CDR1 and CDR2 from the germline V gene are MNHNS and SASEGT. The CDR3 covers 11 residues. V was clipped by 7 bases and J by 1 base, with 4 bases between them.